Detailed here is one T cell receptor (beta chain). Antigen: not known. Clones were sequenced by immunoSEQ multiplex PCR, and TCRdb holds only the in-frame ones, with some missing. The sample has tens of thousands of clones, 80% to 90% seen once. This specimen belongs to a study of OX40 agonist ivuxolimab in advanced cancers. In the study overall: Ivuxolimab, an antibody acting as an agonist of OX40 (CD134), was used to treat patients.

Regarding the study as a whole: Low normalized T-cell clonal expansion was also seen in some nonresponders.

The CDR3 totals 13 residues. Trimming took off 5 bases at V and 6 bases at J, with 10 bases between the two ends. The germline V gene encodes CDR1 SGHVS and CDR2 FQNEAQ. The chain couples TRBV7-8 to TRBJ2-2, with a possible D match to TRBD2 (5 bases). This TCR was sampled from an adult with an advanced solid tumor such as melanoma, head and neck, liver or kidney cancer. The sample in question was CD4+ or CD8+ T cells sorted from blood, obtained in a trial of the OX40 agonist ivuxolimab. CDR3 in amino acids: CASSPGVAGELFF. DNA for the CDR3: TGTGCCAGCAGCCCCGGGGTTGCCGGGGAGCTGTTTTTT.